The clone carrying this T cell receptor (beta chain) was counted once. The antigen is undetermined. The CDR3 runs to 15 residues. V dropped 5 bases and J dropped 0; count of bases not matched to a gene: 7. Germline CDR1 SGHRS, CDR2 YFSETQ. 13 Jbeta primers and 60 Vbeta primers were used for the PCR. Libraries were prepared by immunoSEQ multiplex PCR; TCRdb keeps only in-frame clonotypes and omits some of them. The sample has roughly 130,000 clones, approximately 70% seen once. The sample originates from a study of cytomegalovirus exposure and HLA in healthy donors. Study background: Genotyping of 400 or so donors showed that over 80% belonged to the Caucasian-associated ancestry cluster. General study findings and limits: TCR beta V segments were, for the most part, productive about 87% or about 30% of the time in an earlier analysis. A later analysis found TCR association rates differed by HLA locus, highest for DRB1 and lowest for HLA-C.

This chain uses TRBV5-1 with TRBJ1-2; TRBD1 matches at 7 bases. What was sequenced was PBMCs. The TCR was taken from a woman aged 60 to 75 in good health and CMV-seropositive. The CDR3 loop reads CASRLQTGSNYGYTF. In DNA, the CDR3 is TGCGCCAGCAGACTACAGACAGGGTCTAACTATGGCTACACCTTC.